This TCR beta chain was sequenced in a study of CD8+CD57+ T cells in acquired aplastic anemia. CDR3 and TCR beta VDJ profiling relied on a genomic DNA template. TCRdb analysed the reads with MiXCR anew, one entry per CDR3 protein. The sample consists of around 130,000 distinct CDR3 sequences, over 55% of them appearing once. The sequenced patients had an expansion of CD8+CD57+ cells seen by flow cytometry. Germline V gives CDR1 DFQATT, CDR2 SNEGSKA (reference sequence). V shed 0 bases and J shed 1 base, with 15 bases lying between them. This CDR3 is built from 16 residues. The sequencing input was sorted CD4+, CD8+, or CD8+CD57+ T cells (not recorded which) from PBMCs. The clonotype originates from a human donor with aplastic anemia. The chain recombines TRBV20-1 with TRBJ1-1; D unresolved. CDR3 DNA: TGCAGTGCTAGAGATTTCAGTTCCAGTTGGAACACTGAAGCTTTCTTT. Translation gives CSARDFSSSWNTEAFF.